This entry concerns a single T cell receptor beta chain. The data originate from a study of blood T cell repertoires in COVID-19. As for the study in general: PBMCs, B-cell-depleted T cells, or T cells were the source of the cDNA or gDNA that made up the material.

Here immunoSEQ multiplex PCR was the method, and the copy in TCRdb shows in-frame clones only, minus some. The sample records some 76,000 clones, around 80% being singletons. Germline V gene lookup returns CDR1 KGHDR and CDR2 SFDVKD. The CDR3 totals 14 residues. Trimming cost V 3 bases and J 4 bases, with 9 bases left between them. Sample: peripheral blood. This clonotype was sampled from a woman aged 55-69 years with acute or convalescent COVID-19. The chain is built from TRBV24-1 and TRBJ2-1; D unresolved. CDR3 bases: TGTGCCACCAGTGATCCTCACGGGTACAATGAGCAGTTCTTC. Protein: CATSDPHGYNEQFF.